These 32 T cell receptor beta chains share one sample of origin, sequenced in a study of T cells in lung cancer brain metastases. The protocol was immunoSEQ multiplex PCR, while the TCRdb copy is restricted to in-frame clones and leaves out a portion. The sample has more than 350 clones, around 93% seen once. The sequenced material came from tumor tissue from a brain metastasis. The receptors stem from a woman between 50 and 59 years old with non-small cell lung cancer that had spread to the brain.

The rearrangement links TRBV5-4 to TRBJ2-2; no clear D. This CDR3 contains 12 residues. CDR1 SGHNT and CDR2 YYREEE come from the germline V gene (reference sequence). Trimming removed 1 base at V and 5 bases at J, with 3 bases between. In DNA, the CDR3 is TGTGCCAGCAGCTTGATTACCGGGGAGCTGTTTTTT. Protein sequence: CASSLITGELFF.

CDR3 in DNA: TGTGCCAGCAGCCAACAGCGGGGGACTTACGAGCAGTACTTC. Protein: CASSQQRGTYEQYF. The chain couples TRBV4-2 to TRBJ2-7, with 8 bases matching TRBD2. Germline-derived CDR1 and CDR2 are LGHNA and YNFKEQ. The CDR3 totals 14 residues. After removal of 2 bases from V and 4 bases from J, the junction contained 4 bases not matched to a gene.

The chain employs TRBV4-3 and TRBJ1-2; D might be TRBD1 (6 bases). The V and J ends lost 5 bases and 5 bases respectively, with 18 bases between them. This CDR3 has 15 residues. Per the germline V gene, CDR1 is LGHNA and CDR2 is YSLEER. CDR3 sequence: CASSTWTVPLYGYTF. The DNA for the CDR3 is TGCGCCAGCAGCACTTGGACAGTTCCGTTATATGGCTACACCTTC.

The chain carries TRBV7-9 and TRBJ2-7; TRBD1 is a possible D gene (6 bases). CDR1 and CDR2 (germline): SEHNR, FQNEAQ (reference sequence). CDR3 length equals 13 residues. Between the trimmed V and J ends, which lost 3 bases and 7 bases, there was a span of 13 bases. DNA for the CDR3: TGTGCCAGCAGCTTCCAACAGGGATCGGAGCAGTACTTC. Protein product: CASSFQQGSEQYF. Drawing the rest from reference TRBV7-9 and TRBJ2-7, the complete variable domain is DTGVSQNPRHKITKRGQNVTFRCDPISEHNRLYWYRQTLGQGPEFLTYFQNEAQLEKSRLLSDRFSAERPKGSFSTLEIQRTEQGDSAMYLCASSFQQGSEQYFGPGTRLTVT.

The V call is TRBV4-3, the J call TRBJ1-4; no reliable D call. CDR1 LGHNA and CDR2 YSLEER come from the germline V gene. With 1 base removed from V and 10 bases from J, the gap between germline ends came to 16 bases. This CDR3 region has 15 residues. The CDR3 spells CASSQAGRTVGKLFF. The CDR3, as DNA: TGCGCCAGCAGCCAAGCCGGGCGAACTGTGGGAAAACTGTTTTTT.

This clone has a single count. The CDR3 reads CSVGEGGGGTDTQYF. The CDR3 coding sequence is TGCAGCGTTGGTGAAGGGGGCGGCGGTACAGATACGCAGTATTTT. This chain connects TRBV29-1 to TRBJ2-3; 7 bases align to TRBD1. The germline CDR1 and CDR2 sequences are SQVTM and ANQGSEA. The V segment lost 4 bases and the J segment 3 bases; nucleotides outside the gene matches: 10. The CDR3 is made up of 15 amino acids.

This chain connects TRBV7-2 to TRBJ2-7; 9 bases line up with TRBD1. In germline, CDR1 is SGHTA, CDR2 FQGNSA. The CDR3 length is 14 residues. V lost 5 bases and J lost 5; bases outside the gene matches: 7. CDR3 amino acids: CASSRTGTGNEQYF. In DNA form, the CDR3 reads TGTGCCAGCAGCCGAACCGGGACAGGGAACGAGCAGTACTTC.

V is TRBV7-9 and J is TRBJ1-4; D remains unclear. Trimming cost V 0 bases and J 8 bases, with 10 bases left between them. The CDR3 spans 14 residues. From germline, CDR1 is SEHNR and CDR2 FQNEAQ (reference sequence). The CDR3: CASSLAQIGEKLFF. The CDR3 DNA is TGTGCCAGCAGCTTAGCTCAGATCGGAGAAAAACTGTTTTTT.

J is TRBJ2-5 and V is TRBV4-3; TRBD1 is a possible D gene (6 bases). In germline, CDR1 is LGHNA, CDR2 YSLEER. V lost 4 bases, J lost 3 bases, and 15 bases lay in between. The CDR3 is 15 amino acids. The CDR3 nucleotides read TGCGCCAGCAGCCTACGGACAGCCGCCGAAGAGACCCAGTACTTC. Amino acid sequence: CASSLRTAAEETQYF.

The chain combines TRBV25-1 with TRBJ2-1; D is ambiguous. This CDR3 is built from 14 residues. Germline V gene sequence: CDR1 MGHDK, CDR2 SYGVNS. Trimming left V 4 bases short and J 4 bases short, with 11 bases between. The CDR3 protein is CASSAGRKYNEQFF. CDR3 sequence (DNA): TGTGCCAGCAGTGCGGGTCGAAAATACAATGAGCAGTTCTTC.

V is TRBV5-1 and J is TRBJ1-1, with 8 bases matching TRBD1. Germline CDR1 SGHRS, CDR2 YFSETQ. This CDR3 spans 15 amino acids. V gave up 2 bases and J gave up 10 bases; unmatched junction bases: 13. The CDR3 loop is CASSFSPWDRMGAFF. The CDR3 bases are TGCGCCAGCAGCTTTAGCCCCTGGGACAGGATGGGAGCTTTCTTT.

The chain is built from TRBV4-3 and TRBJ1-2, with 10 bases that match TRBD1. V was pared by 2 bases and J by 5 bases, with 5 bases of the junction left unmatched. The germline gives CDR1 LGHNA, CDR2 YSLEER. The CDR3 runs 15 residues. CDR3 amino acids: CASSQLPGQGYGYTF. In DNA form, the CDR3 reads TGCGCCAGCAGCCAACTACCGGGACAGGGGTATGGCTACACCTTC.

V is TRBV4-1 and J is TRBJ2-3; the match to TRBD2 covers 14 bases. V was clipped by 0 bases and J by 5 bases; unmatched bases: 16. CDR3 size: 21 residues. Germline V gene data show CDR1 as MGHRA and CDR2 as YSYEKL. The CDR3 region is CASSQDRPTGTSGGPGDTQYF. Written as DNA, the CDR3 is TGCGCCAGCAGCCAAGACCGACCGACTGGGACTAGCGGGGGCCCTGGAGATACGCAGTATTTT.

V is TRBV27 and J is TRBJ2-7; a possible D gene is TRBD2 (5 bases). The CDR3 length is 17 residues. Trimming shortened V by 5 bases and J by 0 bases, and 20 bases separated the two germline ends. Germline CDR1 MNHEY, CDR2 SMNVEV (reference sequence). For the CDR3, the DNA is TGTGCCAGCAGTCCATACGGACTGGTTAAAAGCTCCTACGAGCAGTACTTC. Protein sequence: CASSPYGLVKSSYEQYF.

This clone was seen more than once but under ten times. The rearrangement joins TRBV5-1 to TRBJ2-7; D is possibly TRBD1 (8 bases). Trimming left V 1 base short and J 5 bases short, with 19 bases between. From germline, CDR1 is SGHRS and CDR2 YFSETQ. The CDR3 totals 16 residues. Here the CDR3 reads CASSLTGGDSRNEQYF. DNA for the CDR3: TGCGCCAGCAGCTTGACAGGGGGGGACAGCCGAAACGAGCAGTACTTC.

V and J are TRBV4-1 and TRBJ1-2; D unclear. V was clipped by 0 bases and J by 7 bases, with 9 bases between them. The CDR3 sequence is 13 residues long. The germline V gene encodes CDR1 MGHRA and CDR2 YSYEKL. The CDR3 protein is CASSQESVSGYTF. Here the CDR3 DNA reads TGCGCCAGCAGCCAAGAATCCGTTAGTGGCTACACCTTC.

The chain links TRBV5-1 to TRBJ2-2; possibly TRBD2 for D (6 bases). CDR3 length: 15 residues. CDR1 is SGHRS, CDR2 YFSETQ, per germline. V shed 4 bases and J shed 5 bases, with 15 bases lying between them. CDR3 sequence: CASSPRLVGTGELFF. CDR3 nucleotides: TGCGCCAGCAGCCCTAGACTAGTGGGTACCGGGGAGCTGTTTTTT.

This clone turned up a few times. The chain uses TRBV29-1 and TRBJ1-1; TRBD1 matches at 7 bases. J lost 8 bases, V lost 3 bases, and 9 bases had no gene match. Germline values: CDR1 SQVTM, CDR2 ANQGSEA. CDR3 size: 13 residues. CDR3 bases: TGCAGCGTTGACGGACAGGCCTCGGAAGAAGCTTTCTTT. Protein sequence: CSVDGQASEEAFF. The full variable domain, with the rest looked up from reference TRBV29-1 and TRBJ1-1, is SAVISQKPSRDICQRGTSLTIQCQVDSQVTMMFWYRQQPGQSLTLIATANQGSEATYESGFVIDKFPISRPNLTFSTLTVSNMSPEDSSIYLCSVDGQASEEAFFGQGTRLTVV.

This chain connects TRBV6-5 to TRBJ2-2; 7 bases map to TRBD2. The CDR3 has 13 amino acids. The junction had 8 bases not matched to a gene; V was cut back by 8 bases and J by 8 bases. From germline, CDR1 is MNHEY and CDR2 SVGAGI. CDR3 sequence reads: CASAAGVWGELFF. CDR3 nucleotide sequence: TGTGCCAGCGCCGCGGGGGTTTGGGGGGAGCTGTTTTTT.

This chain uses TRBV5-6 with TRBJ2-5; D not certain. The V end was cut by 4 bases, the J end by 2 bases, with 9 bases between. The CDR3 contains 13 residues. Germline V gene sequence: CDR1 SGHDT, CDR2 YYEEEE. The CDR3 protein is CASSVQFQETQYF. CDR3 DNA sequence: TGTGCCAGCAGCGTACAGTTTCAAGAGACCCAGTACTTC. Full variable domain (outside the CDR3, taken from reference TRBV5-6 and TRBJ2-5): DAGVTQSPTHLIKTRGQQVTLRCSPKSGHDTVSWYQQALGQGPQFIFQYYEEEERQRGNFPDRFSGHQFPNYSSELNVNALLLGDSALYLCASSVQFQETQYFGPGTRLLVL.

The chain recombines TRBV5-1 with TRBJ2-3; D tentatively fits TRBD1 or TRBD2 (5 bases each). Looked up from germline, CDR1 is SGHRS and CDR2 is YFSETQ. There are 16 residues in the CDR3. V lost 4 bases, J lost 1 base, and 16 bases lay in between. The CDR3 region is CASSQGASVGTDTQYF. The CDR3 bases are TGCGCCAGCAGCCAGGGAGCGTCCGTGGGCACAGATACGCAGTATTTT.

J is TRBJ2-3 and V is TRBV7-9; TRBD2 agrees at 10 bases. CDR1 is SEHNR, CDR2 FQNEAQ, per germline (reference sequence). This CDR3 is 14 amino acids long. V lost 4 bases to trimming and J lost 6 bases; unmatched junction nucleotides: 4. For the CDR3, the DNA is TGTGCCAGCAGCTCAGCGGGGGGGCGGGATACGCAGTATTTT. Amino acids: CASSSAGGRDTQYF.

CDR3 region: CASSQRGGSYEQYF. In DNA, the CDR3 is TGTGCCAGCAGCCAGAGGGGGGGGTCCTACGAGCAGTACTTC. This rearrangement joins TRBV5-6 to TRBJ2-7, with a weak D call TRBD2 (7 bases). V lost 4 bases and J 1 base, leaving 12 bases between the germline ends. Germline V lookup: CDR1 SGHDT, CDR2 YYEEEE. The CDR3 runs to 14 residues.

This sequence joins TRBV11-2 and TRBJ2-3; D is ambiguous. V was shortened by 3 bases and J by 2 bases, with 6 bases between the two germline ends. The CDR3 is 13 amino acids. Germline loops: CDR1 SGHAT, CDR2 FQNNGV. The CDR3 loop reads CASSFLVTDTQYF. CDR3 nucleotide sequence: TGTGCCAGCAGCTTCCTAGTCACAGATACGCAGTATTTT.

The chain is built from TRBV28 and TRBJ1-6; D remains ambiguous. Germline assignment: CDR1 MDHEN and CDR2 SYDVKM. This CDR3 region has 15 residues. Trimming pared 7 bases from V and 3 bases from J, leaving 13 bases between. CDR3 amino acids: CASTNRTVYNSPLHF. In nucleotides, the CDR3 is TGTGCCAGCACCAATCGTACAGTCTATAATTCACCCCTCCACTTT. Filled out from reference TRBV28 and TRBJ1-6, the complete variable domain reads DVKVTQSSRYLVKRTGEKVFLECVQDMDHENMFWYRQDPGLGLRLIYFSYDVKMKEKGDIPEGYSVSREKKERFSLILESASTNQTSMYLCASTNRTVYNSPLHFGNGTRLTVT.

V and J are TRBV29-1 and TRBJ1-1, with 7 bases identical to TRBD1. Germline loops: CDR1 SQVTM, CDR2 ANQGSEA. This CDR3 has 13 residues. Losses at the gene ends were 5 bases for V and 4 bases for J; bases not matched to a gene: 7. CDR3 residues: CSVSTGDSTEAFF. Written as DNA, the CDR3 is TGCAGCGTTTCTACAGGGGATAGCACTGAAGCTTTCTTT. Filled out from reference TRBV29-1 and TRBJ1-1, the complete variable domain reads SAVISQKPSRDICQRGTSLTIQCQVDSQVTMMFWYRQQPGQSLTLIATANQGSEATYESGFVIDKFPISRPNLTFSTLTVSNMSPEDSSIYLCSVSTGDSTEAFFGQGTRLTVV.

This rearrangement joins TRBV5-1 to TRBJ1-2; 7 bases line up with TRBD1. The CDR3 spans 14 residues. Trimming removed 0 bases from V and 8 bases from J; junction bases left unmatched: 7. CDR1 is SGHRS and CDR2 is YFSETQ in the germline V gene. The CDR3 DNA is TGCGCCAGCAGCTTGGAGGGGGCGCCTAACGGCTACACCTTC. It specifies CASSLEGAPNGYTF.

CDR3 DNA: TGTGCCAGCGTCCTAAGGGGCGGGGCCCCGAACACTGAAGCTTTCTTT. It yields the protein CASVLRGGAPNTEAFF. This chain links TRBV6-6 with TRBJ1-1, with D maybe TRBD1 (5 bases). This CDR3 has 16 residues. Germline loops: CDR1 MNHNY, CDR2 SVGAGI (reference sequence). With 8 bases removed from V and 1 base from J, the gap between germline ends came to 20 bases.

The rearrangement joins TRBV5-1 to TRBJ2-5; 10 nucleotides match TRBD2. Trimming took 2 bases from V and 6 from J; bases not matched to a gene: 10. Per the germline V gene, CDR1 is SGHRS and CDR2 is YFSETQ. The CDR3 length is 16 residues. The CDR3 spells CASSLAIAGGVKTQYF. The CDR3 region has the DNA TGCGCCAGCAGCTTAGCGATAGCGGGGGGAGTGAAGACCCAGTACTTC. Filled out from reference TRBV5-1 and TRBJ2-5, the complete variable domain reads KAGVTQTPRYLIKTRGQQVTLSCSPISGHRSVSWYQQTPGQGLQFLFEYFSETQRNKGNFPGRFSGRQFSNSRSEMNVSTLELGDSALYLCASSLAIAGGVKTQYFGPGTRLLVL.

The chain couples TRBV5-3 to TRBJ2-2, with 8 bases lining up with TRBD2. TRBV5-3 is placed among ORFs of uncertain function. CDR3 length: 15 residues. The ends lost 1 base at V and 5 bases at J; junction bases unmatched: 4. The CDR3 spells CARSLTRGATGELFF. The CDR3 nucleotides read TGTGCCAGAAGCTTGACGCGGGGGGCTACCGGGGAGCTGTTTTTT.

V usage is TRBV29-1 and J usage is TRBJ2-1; 8 bases map to TRBD2. CDR3 length equals 14 residues. Germline lookup yields CDR1 SQVTM and CDR2 ANQGSEA. V shed 7 bases, J shed 5 bases, and the junction held 10 bases outside the gene matches. The DNA of the CDR3 is TGCAGCGCCCGGTGGGGGCGGGGGGACAATGAGCAGTTCTTC. Amino acids: CSARWGRGDNEQFF.

Remarks on this clone: One junction end disagrees with the germline gene, perhaps due to a read error. The CDR3 DNA sequence: TGTGCCAGCAGCGGAAAGTCTGAGAAAGACCTATGGCTACACTTC. It codes for CASSGKSEKDLWLHF. The V and J genes are TRBV7-6 and TRBJ1-2; D gene ambiguous. CDR1 is SGHVS and CDR2 is FNYEAQ in the germline V gene. The CDR3 extends over 15 amino acids.